What follows are 27 T cell receptor beta chains derived from one specimen sequenced in a study of T-cell memory formation after mild COVID-19. MiXCR, applied by TCRdb to the 5' RACE reads, yields one record per CDR3 protein. The sample records hundreds of thousands of distinct CDR3 sequences, roughly 25% being singletons. Sequenced input: PBMCs or a T cell subset sorted from them (not recorded which). The receptors were gathered from an adult woman who had mild COVID-19 (a few samples of this study predate the infection). Cell type and time point are not known.

The chain links TRBV24-1 to TRBJ1-2; D is unclear. Trimming pared 7 bases from V and 0 bases from J, leaving 8 bases between. The length of the CDR3 is 13 residues. Germline V lookup: CDR1 KGHDR, CDR2 SFDVKD. The DNA of the CDR3 is TGTGCCACCAGCGTGACGGCTAACTATGGCTACACCTTC. Translating it yields CATSVTANYGYTF.

The chain employs TRBV7-2 and TRBJ1-1; maybe TRBD1 (6 bases). This CDR3 contains 13 residues. CDR1 is SGHTA and CDR2 is FQGNSA in the germline V gene. CDR3 bases: TGTGCTAGCGGGATACAGGGGAACACTGAAGCTTTCTTT. It codes for CASGIQGNTEAFF.

This clonotype was counted a single time. The chain combines TRBV24-1 with TRBJ1-4, with TRBD1 as a possible D gene (6 bases). The CDR3 extends over 13 amino acids. Germline V gene data show CDR1 as KGHDR and CDR2 as SFDVKD. V was shortened by 4 bases and J by 7 bases, with 9 bases between the two germline ends. CDR3 residues: CATSEPGAEKLFF. In DNA, the CDR3 is TGTGCCACCAGTGAACCAGGGGCTGAAAAACTGTTTTTT.

The genes are TRBV15 and TRBJ2-1; 12 positions agree with TRBD2. CDR3 size: 17 residues. V shed 0 bases, J shed 2 bases, and the junction held 2 bases outside the gene matches. Germline assignment: CDR1 LNHNV and CDR2 YYDKDF (reference sequence). As DNA, the CDR3 is TGTGCCACCAGCAGAGAACTAGCGGGGGGCCCCTACAATGAGCAGTTCTTC. This sequence encodes CATSRELAGGPYNEQFF.

The V call is TRBV5-1, the J call TRBJ2-2; TRBD1 matches at 8 bases. The CDR3 is made up of 15 amino acids. Germline lookup yields CDR1 SGHRS and CDR2 YFSETQ. Losses at the gene ends were 6 bases for V and 6 bases for J; bases not matched to a gene: 10. The DNA for the CDR3 is TGCGCCAGCATCCGGGACAGGAGAGAGTCCGGGGAGCTGTTTTTT. Encoded protein: CASIRDRRESGELFF.

The chain has TRBV9 and TRBJ2-3; the match to TRBD2 covers 12 bases. Germline loops: CDR1 SGDLS, CDR2 YYNGEE. Trimming removed 2 bases from V and 8 bases from J; junction bases left unmatched: 3. This CDR3 region has 14 residues. CDR3: CASSVTSGGGTQYF. For the CDR3, the DNA is TGTGCCAGCAGCGTGACTAGCGGGGGTGGTACGCAGTATTTT.

This clonotype was counted only a few times. This rearrangement joins TRBV9 to TRBJ2-5, with 8 bases aligning to TRBD2. The V gene end was trimmed by 0 bases and the J gene end by 2 bases; junction bases not matched to a gene: 12. The CDR3 contains 18 residues. Per germline, CDR1 SGDLS and CDR2 YYNGEE. The DNA for the CDR3 is TGTGCCAGCAGCGTAGCCACCCCCTTGCGGGGGGTACAAGAGACCCAGTACTTC. It translates to CASSVATPLRGVQETQYF.

J is TRBJ2-3 and V is TRBV3-1; D could derive from TRBD1 or TRBD2 (5 bases each). V was clipped by 0 bases and J by 4 bases, with 14 bases between them. The CDR3 is 16 residues long. The germline gives CDR1 LGHDT, CDR2 YNNKEL (reference sequence). CDR3 nucleotide sequence: TGTGCCAGCAGCCAAGATCCAGCCGGGACGGCAGATACGCAGTATTTT. Its translation is CASSQDPAGTADTQYF.

This clonotype was recorded many times. The gene calls are TRBV7-6 and TRBJ2-3; TRBD1 matches at 8 bases. Germline V gene lookup returns CDR1 SGHVS and CDR2 FNYEAQ. With V trimmed by 4 bases and J by 2 bases, 8 bases remained unmatched. The CDR3 consists of 16 residues. CDR3 sequence: CASSSGTGLNTDTQYF. In DNA form, the CDR3 reads TGTGCCAGCAGCTCAGGGACAGGCTTAAACACAGATACGCAGTATTTT.

The chain has TRBV12-3 or TRBV12-4 and TRBJ1-1; a weak D match, TRBD1 (6 bases). V was shortened by 5 bases and J by 5 bases, with 15 bases between the two germline ends. CDR3 size: 14 residues. The CDR3 sequence: CASSPPQGWTEAFF. Here the CDR3 DNA reads TGTGCCAGCAGTCCCCCGCAGGGGTGGACTGAAGCTTTCTTT.

J is TRBJ2-2 and V is TRBV24-1; no firm D call. Germline V gene sequence: CDR1 KGHDR, CDR2 SFDVKD. V gave up 3 bases and J gave up 0 bases, with 7 bases separating them. The CDR3 consists of 15 residues. Here the CDR3 DNA reads TGTGCCACCAGTGATCCCCCACCGAACACCGGGGAGCTGTTTTTT. It translates to CATSDPPPNTGELFF.

As concerns this clonotype: Mismatch with germline at one junction end may stem from a read error. The V call is TRBV7-7, the J call TRBJ2-2; the D gene could be TRBD1 or TRBD2 (5 bases each). There are 16 residues in the CDR3. Germline V gives CDR1 SSHAT, CDR2 FNYEAQ (reference sequence). In DNA form, the CDR3 reads TGTGCTAGCAGCTTAGCGCTACAGGAAAACACCGGGGAGCTGTTTTTT. Protein sequence: CASSLALQENTGELFF. Together with reference TRBV7-7 and TRBJ2-2, the CDR3 gives the full variable domain: GAGVSQSPRYKVTKRGQDVTLRCDPISSHATLYWYQQALGQGPEFLTYFNYEAQPDKSGLPSDRFSAERPEGSISTLTIQRTEQRDSAMYRCASSLALQENTGELFFGEGSRLTVL.

This clonotype turned up a few times. J is TRBJ2-5 and V is TRBV18; 8 nucleotides line up with TRBD1. The germline V gene encodes CDR1 KGHSH and CDR2 LQKENI. Trimming cost V 3 bases and J 4 bases; bases outside gene matches: 22. CDR3 length equals 20 residues. The CDR3 DNA follows: TGTGCCAGCTCACCGGACCCGCTCGGTCTTCAGGGGGCAAGGGGAGAGACCCAGTACTTC. This codes for CASSPDPLGLQGARGETQYF.

This clonotype was picked up a small number of times. The chain uses TRBV6-2 or TRBV6-3 and TRBJ2-3; TRBD2 aligns across 10 bases. V gave up 5 bases and J gave up 2 bases; unmatched junction bases: 4. CDR1 and CDR2 from the germline V gene are MNHEY and SVGEGT. The CDR3 runs 15 residues. The CDR3 DNA is TGTGCCAGCAGTGGAGGGACTAGCGACACAGATACGCAGTATTTT. Protein: CASSGGTSDTDTQYF.

This clonotype was detected only a few times. The chain recombines TRBV5-1 with TRBJ1-2; 10 bases map to TRBD1. Germline CDR1 SGHRS, CDR2 YFSETQ. V trimming: 3 bases; J trimming: 8 bases; junction bases outside the gene matches: 7. The CDR3 loop spans 14 amino acids. This CDR3 is CASSSGQGLDGYTF. CDR3 coding DNA: TGCGCCAGCAGCTCGGGACAGGGGTTGGACGGCTACACCTTC.

The CDR3 protein is CASSPGLVGEQYF. The CDR3 bases are TGTGCCAGCAGTCCGGGACTAGTTGGCGAGCAGTACTTC. This rearrangement joins TRBV6-5 to TRBJ2-7; 8 bases are a match to TRBD2. This CDR3 spans 13 amino acids. The V gene end was trimmed by 5 bases and the J gene end by 6 bases; junction bases not matched to a gene: 6. Germline CDR1 MNHEY, CDR2 SVGAGI.

There are a few counts of this clonotype. V gene TRBV19 combines with J gene TRBJ2-7; 7 bases match TRBD2. Germline CDR1 is LNHDA and CDR2 is SQIVND (reference sequence). V lost 1 base, J lost 2 bases, and 5 bases stayed unmatched. The CDR3 length is 15 residues. The CDR3 loop reads CASSIGSGGTYEQYF. In DNA, the CDR3 is TGTGCCAGTAGTATAGGGTCGGGAGGAACCTACGAGCAGTACTTC.

This clonotype was observed a few times. The rearrangement links TRBV2 to TRBJ2-3; D may be TRBD2 (6 bases). V shed 7 bases and J shed 6 bases, with 14 bases lying between them. CDR1 is SNHLY, CDR2 FYNNEI, per germline. This CDR3 comprises 13 residues. CDR3 coding DNA: TGTGCCAGCACGGGGGACTCCCTTGATACGCAGTATTTT. It translates to CASTGDSLDTQYF.

The chain employs TRBV11-3 and TRBJ2-1; D perhaps matches TRBD2 (6 bases). This CDR3 region has 15 residues. Germline assignment: CDR1 SGHNT and CDR2 YENEEA. The V end lost 5 bases, the J end lost 3 bases, and 14 bases lay between the germline ends. CDR3 DNA: TGTGCCAGCAGCGCGAGGGACTGGGGCTACAATGAGCAGTTCTTC. It encodes CASSARDWGYNEQFF.

The DNA for the CDR3 is TGTGCCAGCAGCTTCTCCTGGGGGAAGAGGGTGAACACTGAAGCTTTCTTT. Its protein product is CASSFSWGKRVNTEAFF. The gene calls are TRBV7-6 and TRBJ1-1, with D possibly matching TRBD1 (5 bases). Germline V gene data show CDR1 as SGHVS and CDR2 as FNYEAQ. Trimming took 3 bases from V and 0 from J, leaving 17 bases between them. The CDR3 consists of 17 residues.

At least ten counts were recorded for this clonotype. V usage is TRBV5-1 and J usage is TRBJ2-3, with 7 bases that match TRBD2. Trimming took 0 bases from V and 6 from J; bases not matched to a gene: 10. The CDR3 is made up of 16 amino acids. From germline, CDR1 is SGHRS and CDR2 YFSETQ. The DNA of the CDR3 is TGCGCCAGCAGCTTGGCCTCATCGGGAGGCGGGGATACGCAGTATTTT. Amino acids: CASSLASSGGGDTQYF.

In this sample, this clonotype turned up a few times. The rearrangement links TRBV5-5 to TRBJ2-2; 10 bases are a match to TRBD2. This CDR3 has 16 residues. Per the germline V gene, CDR1 is SGHKS and CDR2 is YYEKEE (reference sequence). Trimming at V came to 4 bases and at J to 1 base, leaving 4 bases not matched to a gene. The CDR3: CASSPGLAMNTGELFF. CDR3 bases: TGTGCCAGCAGCCCGGGACTAGCGATGAACACCGGGGAGCTGTTTTTT.

The chain couples TRBV28 to TRBJ1-5, with D uncertain. Germline loops: CDR1 MDHEN, CDR2 SYDVKM. This CDR3 region has 17 residues. V dropped 5 bases and J dropped 4 bases, with 21 bases sitting between them. CDR3 nucleotides: TGTGCCAGCAGTCCTGATACTGAGGCAGGCCCGAATCAGCCCCAGCATTTT. Translation gives CASSPDTEAGPNQPQHF.

In its sample, this clonotype was seen a few times. The genes are TRBV5-6 and TRBJ1-1; D uncertain. Germline V gene lookup returns CDR1 SGHDT and CDR2 YYEEEE. The ends were cut back, 2 bases at V and 0 bases at J, with 14 bases in the middle. The CDR3 is made up of 16 amino acids. The CDR3 here is CASSFGPEHLNTEAFF. CDR3 sequence (DNA): TGTGCCAGCAGCTTCGGACCAGAACACCTGAACACTGAAGCTTTCTTT.

The table lists this clonotype with many counts. The rearrangement joins TRBV7-2 to TRBJ2-1, with 9 bases that match TRBD2. This CDR3 is 15 amino acids long. V dropped 3 bases and J dropped 8; count of bases not matched to a gene: 8. The germline V gene has CDR1 SGHTA and CDR2 FQGNSA. CDR3 sequence reads: CASSFFLAGTDEQFF. The CDR3 bases are TGTGCCAGCAGCTTTTTCCTAGCGGGAACCGATGAGCAGTTCTTC.

The genes are TRBV2 and TRBJ1-2, with a weak D call TRBD1 (5 bases). The germline V gene has CDR1 SNHLY and CDR2 FYNNEI. The ends were cut back, 3 bases at V and 4 bases at J, with 15 bases in the middle. The CDR3 sequence is 15 residues long. CDR3 sequence: CASSEVRAYTYGYTF. Here the CDR3 DNA reads TGTGCCAGCAGTGAGGTCAGGGCCTATACCTATGGCTACACCTTC.

The chain is built from TRBV7-9 and TRBJ2-3; 8 bases are shared with TRBD2. Germline loops: CDR1 SEHNR, CDR2 FQNEAQ (reference sequence). V dropped 2 bases and J dropped 1; count of bases not matched to a gene: 5. CDR3 length: 16 amino acids. The CDR3, as DNA: TGTGCCAGCAGCTTACTGACTAGCGTTGGCACAGATACGCAGTATTTT. Its translation: CASSLLTSVGTDTQYF.